The sequence of this T cell receptor (beta chain) was determined in a study of control samples from healthy donors and cancer patients. Profiling relied on immunoSEQ multiplex PCR, and the TCRdb table lists in-frame clones only, not all of them. The table has roughly 100,000 clones, 85% to 90% seen once. This clone was counted between two and nine times. The sample taken for sequencing was blood. The TCR originated in a man aged 25 to 40 in good health.

Here the CDR3 DNA reads TGCGCCAGCAGCCAATCTGACAGGGGAAGCACTGAAGCTTTCTTT. Protein sequence: CASSQSDRGSTEAFF. The V and J genes are TRBV4-1 and TRBJ1-1, with 8 bases lining up with TRBD1. The junction had 6 bases not matched to a gene; V was cut back by 2 bases and J by 4 bases. This CDR3 has 15 residues. Looked up from germline, CDR1 is MGHRA and CDR2 is YSYEKL.